A selection of T cell receptor beta chains follows, all from one sample in a study of blood T cells in healthy people across ages. One entry per CDR3 protein results from TCRdb running MiXCR on the 5' RACE reads. The sample records about 1,500,000 distinct CDR3 sequences, approximately 40% being singletons. The material sequenced was blood. The source of these receptors is a woman in her late teens or twenties in good health. The CDR3 runs from the conserved cysteine through the conserved F or W. D genes are given only for firm matches. For some rows the clone size is stated as once, few or many, or as a class when expanded; others skip it.

v_call: TRBV27; j_call: TRBJ2-5; clone_size: -; d_call: -; cdr3_nt: TGTGCCACCTCCGAAGGGGTGGGGAGGACCCAGTACTTC; cdr3_aa: CATSEGVGRTQYF
v_call: TRBV10-3; j_call: TRBJ1-2; clone_size: -; d_call: TRBD1; cdr3_nt: TGTGCCATCAGGGGACAGGGTTCCAACTATGGCTACACCTTC; cdr3_aa: CAIRGQGSNYGYTF
v_call: TRBV27; j_call: TRBJ1-1; clone_size: -; d_call: TRBD1; cdr3_nt: TGTGCCAGCAGTTTGATGTACTCCGGGACAGGGGACCGGTCGTGGCACACTGAAGCTTTCTTT; cdr3_aa: CASSLMYSGTGDRSWHTEAFF
v_call: TRBV25-1; j_call: TRBJ2-4; clone_size: -; d_call: TRBD2; cdr3_nt: TGTGCCAGTAAGCTAGCGGGAGACTACGGGCAGTACTTC; cdr3_aa: CASKLAGDYGQYF
v_call: TRBV28; j_call: TRBJ1-2; clone_size: -; d_call: TRBD1; cdr3_nt: TGTGCCAGCAGTGCACCGGGACAGGCATCTGGCTACACCTTC; cdr3_aa: CASSAPGQASGYTF
v_call: TRBV20-1; j_call: TRBJ2-4; clone_size: few; d_call: -; cdr3_nt: TGCAGTGCTAGCCGACCGGACATAGCCAAAAACATTCAGTACTTC; cdr3_aa: CSASRPDIAKNIQYF
v_call: TRBV7-8; j_call: TRBJ1-4; clone_size: -; d_call: -; cdr3_nt: TGTGCCAGCAGGGGTGGGGGCGAAGCAACTAATGAAAAACTGTTTTTT; cdr3_aa: CASRGGGEATNEKLFF
v_call: TRBV9; j_call: TRBJ2-1; clone_size: -; d_call: TRBD2; cdr3_nt: TGTGCCAGCAGCGTAGTACTAGCGGGGGATGAGCAGTTCTTC; cdr3_aa: CASSVVLAGDEQFF
v_call: TRBV6-5; j_call: TRBJ1-5; clone_size: -; d_call: -; cdr3_nt: TGTGCCAGCGCTCTCCGGGAGGGTGAGCCCCAGCATTTT; cdr3_aa: CASALREGEPQHF
v_call: TRBV27; j_call: TRBJ2-7; clone_size: -; d_call: -; cdr3_nt: TGTGCCAGCACATTGGTGGGCCAGAGCTCCTACGAGCAGTACTTC; cdr3_aa: CASTLVGQSSYEQYF
v_call: TRBV28; j_call: TRBJ2-1; clone_size: -; d_call: -; cdr3_nt: TGTGCCAGCAGTACCCCTACAGGGATGCAGACCCAGTTCTTC; cdr3_aa: CASSTPTGMQTQFF
v_call: TRBV4-1; j_call: TRBJ1-6; clone_size: -; d_call: -; cdr3_nt: TGCGCCAGCAGCCCCGGAGGGGGAGATAATTCACCCCTCCACTTT; cdr3_aa: CASSPGGGDNSPLHF
v_call: TRBV12-5; j_call: TRBJ2-3; clone_size: -; d_call: -; cdr3_nt: TGTGCTAGTGGTCTCACAGGGTTAGGGACAGATACGCAGTATTTT; cdr3_aa: CASGLTGLGTDTQYF
v_call: TRBV3-1; j_call: TRBJ2-5; clone_size: -; d_call: TRBD2; cdr3_nt: TGTGCCAGCAGCCTATCTAGCGGGAGGCCCCAAGAGACCCAGTACTTC; cdr3_aa: CASSLSSGRPQETQYF
v_call: TRBV6-5; j_call: TRBJ2-5; clone_size: few; d_call: -; cdr3_nt: TGTGCCAGCAACGAGACCCAGTACTTC; cdr3_aa: CASNETQYF
v_call: TRBV10-3; j_call: TRBJ2-6; clone_size: -; d_call: -; cdr3_nt: TGTGCCATCAGTGAGTCTGGTCCCGGCACTGGGGCCAACGTCCTGACTTTC; cdr3_aa: CAISESGPGTGANVLTF
v_call: TRBV5-1; j_call: TRBJ2-3; clone_size: -; d_call: TRBD2; cdr3_nt: TGCGCCAGCAGCTATACTAGCGGCACAGATACGCAGTATTTT; cdr3_aa: CASSYTSGTDTQYF
v_call: TRBV20-1; j_call: TRBJ1-1; clone_size: few; d_call: TRBD1; cdr3_nt: TGCAGTGCCCGAGACAGGGGGCGAGGATGGGACACTGAAGCTTTCTTT; cdr3_aa: CSARDRGRGWDTEAFF
v_call: TRBV29-1; j_call: TRBJ1-1; clone_size: -; d_call: -; cdr3_nt: TGCAGCGTTGTAGGGACACCGAACACTGAAGCTTTCTTT; cdr3_aa: CSVVGTPNTEAFF
v_call: TRBV20-1; j_call: TRBJ2-5; clone_size: -; d_call: TRBD2; cdr3_nt: TGCAGTGCTAGAGACGGGCAGCGGGGGTTTCAAGAGACCCAGTACTTC; cdr3_aa: CSARDGQRGFQETQYF
v_call: TRBV10-3; j_call: TRBJ2-4; clone_size: few; d_call: TRBD1; cdr3_nt: TGTGCCATCAGTGAGTCTGCACAGGGGGCAAGGGAGCAGTACTTC; cdr3_aa: CAISESAQGAREQYF
v_call: TRBV27; j_call: TRBJ2-7; clone_size: -; d_call: -; cdr3_nt: TGTGCCAGCAGTCACGGGGACTCCTACGAGCAGTACTTC; cdr3_aa: CASSHGDSYEQYF
v_call: TRBV12-3/TRBV12-4; j_call: TRBJ2-5; clone_size: -; d_call: -; cdr3_nt: TGTGCCAGCAGTTTCTTCCGCCCCCCAATGTTGGAGCAGTACTTC; cdr3_aa: CASSFFRPPMLEQYF
v_call: TRBV29-1; j_call: TRBJ2-1; clone_size: few; d_call: -; cdr3_nt: TGCAGCGGGGCGGGCGGGCAATACAATGAGCAGTTCTTC; cdr3_aa: CSGAGGQYNEQFF
v_call: TRBV28; j_call: TRBJ1-1; clone_size: -; d_call: TRBD1; cdr3_nt: TGTGCCAGCAGTTTGACAGACAGGGAAAGGAACACTGAAGCTTTCTTT; cdr3_aa: CASSLTDRERNTEAFF
v_call: TRBV7-3; j_call: TRBJ2-3; clone_size: -; d_call: -; cdr3_nt: TGTGCCAGCAGTTACCTATTCACAGATACGCAGTATTTT; cdr3_aa: CASSYLFTDTQYF